One and the same sample provided the 19 T cell receptor beta chains below, sequenced in a study of blood T cell repertoires in COVID-19. The table came from immunoSEQ multiplex PCR; TCRdb's copy has only in-frame clones and leaves some out. The sample yields about 210,000 clones, around 83% seen once. The sample was peripheral blood. The receptors derive from a middle-aged man who had recovered from COVID-19.

The CDR3 sequence: CASRLAGADNEQFF. CDR3 nucleotide sequence: TGCGCCAGCAGGTTAGCGGGAGCTGACAATGAGCAGTTCTTC. The gene calls are TRBV5-1 and TRBJ2-1; TRBD2 aligns across 9 bases. Germline trimming cut 5 bases from V and 5 bases from J; bases unmatched to any gene: 5. The CDR3 covers 14 residues. CDR1 is SGHRS, CDR2 YFSETQ, per germline. The complete variable domain, with remaining parts taken from reference TRBV5-1 and TRBJ2-1, reads KAGVTQTPRYLIKTRGQQVTLSCSPISGHRSVSWYQQTPGQGLQFLFEYFSETQRNKGNFPGRFSGRQFSNSRSEMNVSTLELGDSALYLCASRLAGADNEQFFGPGTRLTVL.

Comments on this clone: At one boundary the junction diverges from the germline segment, which might be a read error. The CDR3 here is CASSLSTGPNEKLFF. In DNA, the CDR3 is TGTGCTAGCAGCTTATCGACAGGCCCTAATGAAAAACTGTTTTTT. The V call is TRBV7-7, the J call TRBJ1-4; D perhaps matches TRBD1 (6 bases). The CDR3 loop spans 15 amino acids. Germline CDR1 SSHAT, CDR2 FNYEAQ (reference sequence). Using reference TRBV7-7 and TRBJ1-4 for the parts outside the CDR3, the full variable domain is GAGVSQSPRYKVTKRGQDVTLRCDPISSHATLYWYQQALGQGPEFLTYFNYEAQPDKSGLPSDRFSAERPEGSISTLTIQRTEQRDSAMYRCASSLSTGPNEKLFFGSGTQLSVL.

The chain recombines TRBV27 with TRBJ2-6; weak D call: TRBD1 (6 bases). This CDR3 has 20 amino acids. Trimming took off 3 bases at V and 0 bases at J, with 21 bases between the two ends. Germline-derived CDR1 and CDR2 are MNHEY and SMNVEV (reference sequence). The CDR3 DNA reads as TGTGCCAGCAGTTTTATCACACCGGGACACTCGAACTCTGGGGCCAACGTCCTGACTTTC. This gives the protein CASSFITPGHSNSGANVLTF. Full variable domain (rest looked up from reference TRBV27 and TRBJ2-6): EAQVTQNPRYLITVTGKKLTVTCSQNMNHEYMSWYRQDPGLGLRQIYYSMNVEVTDKGDVPEGYKVSRKEKRNFPLILESPSPNQTSLYFCASSFITPGHSNSGANVLTFGAGSRLTVL.

V gene TRBV28 combines with J gene TRBJ1-1, with D tentatively TRBD1 (5 bases). V was cut by 7 bases and J by 7 bases, with 16 bases left in between. The CDR3 spans 13 residues. CDR1 and CDR2 (germline): MDHEN, SYDVKM. The CDR3 protein is CASTYEQQVEAFF. As DNA, the CDR3 is TGTGCCAGCACCTATGAACAACAGGTTGAAGCTTTCTTT.

The chain employs TRBV29-1 and TRBJ2-5; 9 bases are shared with TRBD1. Trimming took 5 bases from V and 1 from J; bases not matched to a gene: 2. From germline, CDR1 is SQVTM and CDR2 ANQGSEA. The CDR3 sequence is 13 residues long. The CDR3 is CSVQGQGQETQYF. The CDR3 region has the DNA TGCAGCGTTCAGGGACAGGGCCAAGAGACCCAGTACTTC.

The CDR3 DNA sequence: TGTGCCAGCAGCATTCGGGGGAACACTGAAGCTTTCTTT. Its protein product is CASSIRGNTEAFF. The V gene is TRBV7-2, the J gene TRBJ1-1; D not resolved. V was shortened by 5 bases and J by 1 base, with 8 bases between the two germline ends. The CDR3 runs 13 residues. Germline V gene sequence: CDR1 SGHTA, CDR2 FQGNSA.

In DNA, the CDR3 is TGTGCCAGCAGCTTAGAGAGGACTAGCGGAAACCAAGAGACCCAGTACTTC. Encoded protein: CASSLERTSGNQETQYF. The chain uses TRBV7-2 and TRBJ2-5, with 10 bases identical to TRBD2. Germline CDR1 reads SGHTA; CDR2 reads FQGNSA. V trimming: 1 base; J trimming: 0 bases; junction bases outside the gene matches: 5. The CDR3 contains 17 residues.

The chain joins TRBV6-2 or TRBV6-3 to TRBJ2-7; the match to TRBD1 covers 12 bases. With 6 bases clipped from V and 3 bases from J, the junction kept 6 bases outside the gene matches. Germline CDR1 reads MNHEY; CDR2 reads SVGEGT. This CDR3 spans 15 amino acids. In nucleotides, the CDR3 is TGTGCCAGCAGCCGGGGACAGGGGGCTCTCTACGAGCAGTACTTC. Protein sequence: CASSRGQGALYEQYF.

The count of this clone is one. The chain links TRBV7-2 to TRBJ2-1; TRBD2 aligns across 11 bases. Losses at the gene ends were 5 bases for V and 5 bases for J; bases not matched to a gene: 5. Germline-derived CDR1 and CDR2 are SGHTA and FQGNSA. This CDR3 region has 15 residues. This CDR3 is CASSPGLAGNNEQFF. The CDR3 DNA reads as TGTGCCAGCAGCCCAGGACTAGCGGGCAACAATGAGCAGTTCTTC.

The rearrangement uses TRBV7-2 and TRBJ2-7, with 11 bases matching TRBD2. The CDR3 is made up of 16 amino acids. CDR1 and CDR2 from the germline V gene are SGHTA and FQGNSA. J gave up 0 bases and V 1 base, and 2 bases lay outside the gene matches. The CDR3 is CASSLVGTSGSYEQYF. In DNA, the CDR3 is TGTGCCAGCAGCTTAGTTGGGACTAGCGGCTCCTACGAGCAGTACTTC.

J is TRBJ1-1 and V is TRBV5-5; D uncertain. The V end was cut by 4 bases, the J end by 0 bases, with 7 bases between. The CDR3 loop spans 13 amino acids. Germline CDR1 SGHKS, CDR2 YYEKEE (reference sequence). The chain's CDR3 is CASSQTVNTEAFF. CDR3 DNA: TGTGCCAGCAGCCAGACTGTGAACACTGAAGCTTTCTTT.

The chain is built from TRBV6-6 and TRBJ2-1; the D gene is possibly TRBD2 (5 bases). Looked up from germline, CDR1 is MNHNY and CDR2 is SVGAGI (reference sequence). Trimming took 6 bases from V and 2 from J, leaving 20 bases between them. This CDR3 is 17 amino acids long. The CDR3 sequence: CASRRTSSIGTYNEQFF. As DNA, the CDR3 is TGTGCCAGCAGACGAACCTCTAGCATAGGGACCTACAATGAGCAGTTCTTC.

This sequence joins TRBV6-6 and TRBJ2-7, with TRBD2 identical over 12 bases. This CDR3 comprises 14 residues. The V segment lost 4 bases and the J segment 3 bases; nucleotides outside the gene matches: 1. The germline V gene has CDR1 MNHNY and CDR2 SVGAGI (reference sequence). In DNA, the CDR3 is TGTGCCAGCAGTTCGACTAGCGGGGGCTACGAGCAGTACTTC. Encoded protein: CASSSTSGGYEQYF.

In this sample, this clone turned up a few times. The rearrangement uses TRBV5-4 and TRBJ1-6; TRBD1 matches 7 bases. The CDR3 spans 15 residues. Germline V gene data show CDR1 as SGHNT and CDR2 as YYREEE (reference sequence). V trimming: 4 bases; J trimming: 14 bases; junction bases outside the gene matches: 15. The CDR3 is CASSPQTGSIITLHF. The CDR3 DNA is TGTGCCAGCAGCCCCCAGACAGGGTCCATCATCACCCTCCACTTT.

CDR3 region: CASSYSNRDSNQPQHF. In nucleotides, the CDR3 is TGTGCCAGCAGTTACTCGAACCGAGATAGCAATCAGCCCCAGCATTTT. This rearrangement joins TRBV6-5 to TRBJ1-5, with unresolved D. The CDR3 is made up of 16 amino acids. V lost 0 bases and J lost 0, with 9 bases in between. Germline CDR1 reads MNHEY; CDR2 reads SVGAGI.

The V and J genes are TRBV27 and TRBJ1-5; TRBD1 is a possible D gene (6 bases). The ends were cut back, 2 bases at V and 5 bases at J, with 16 bases in the middle. From germline, CDR1 is MNHEY and CDR2 SMNVEV (reference sequence). The CDR3 is made up of 16 amino acids. The CDR3 loop is CASSLNRGGIYQPQHF. The CDR3 DNA reads TGTGCCAGCAGTTTAAATAGGGGGGGAATTTATCAGCCCCAGCATTTT.

The rearrangement uses TRBV19 and TRBJ1-2; D is unresolved. V lost 7 bases, J lost 0 bases, and 12 bases lay in between. This CDR3 comprises 14 residues. The germline gives CDR1 LNHDA, CDR2 SQIVND (reference sequence). In nucleotides, the CDR3 is TGTGCCAGTACGGGTTACTTGGCTAACTATGGCTACACCTTC. Translated, it gives CASTGYLANYGYTF.

The V call is TRBV30, the J call TRBJ2-5; 8 bases agree with TRBD1. The germline V gene encodes CDR1 GTSNPN and CDR2 SVGIG (reference sequence). The ends lost 8 bases at V and 5 bases at J; junction bases unmatched: 4. The CDR3 totals 11 residues. The chain's CDR3 is CASTGGETQYF. CDR3 sequence (DNA): TGTGCCAGTACAGGGGGGGAGACCCAGTACTTC.

The V and J genes are TRBV5-1 and TRBJ1-6, with a weak D call TRBD1 (5 bases). The germline V and J ends were trimmed by 0 bases and 7 bases, with 8 bases remaining between them. This CDR3 region has 14 residues. The V gene's germline CDR1 is SGHRS and CDR2 YFSETQ. The CDR3 here is CASSLGQTNSPLHF. In DNA form, the CDR3 reads TGCGCCAGCAGCTTGGGACAGACGAATTCACCCCTCCACTTT. Variable domain in full (rest from reference TRBV5-1 and TRBJ1-6): KAGVTQTPRYLIKTRGQQVTLSCSPISGHRSVSWYQQTPGQGLQFLFEYFSETQRNKGNFPGRFSGRQFSNSRSEMNVSTLELGDSALYLCASSLGQTNSPLHFGNGTRLTVT.